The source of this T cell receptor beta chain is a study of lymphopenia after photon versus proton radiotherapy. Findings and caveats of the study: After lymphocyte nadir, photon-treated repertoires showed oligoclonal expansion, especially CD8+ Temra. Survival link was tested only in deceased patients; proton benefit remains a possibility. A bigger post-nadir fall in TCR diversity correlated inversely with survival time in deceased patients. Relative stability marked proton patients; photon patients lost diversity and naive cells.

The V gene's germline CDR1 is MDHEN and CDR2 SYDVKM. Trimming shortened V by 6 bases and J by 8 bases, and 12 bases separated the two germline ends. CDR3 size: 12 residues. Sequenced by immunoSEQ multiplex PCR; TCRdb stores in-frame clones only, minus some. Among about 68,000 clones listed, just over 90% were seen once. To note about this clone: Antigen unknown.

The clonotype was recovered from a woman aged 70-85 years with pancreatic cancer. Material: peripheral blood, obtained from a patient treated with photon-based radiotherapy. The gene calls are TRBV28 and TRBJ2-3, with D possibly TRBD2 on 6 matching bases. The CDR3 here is CASRPVGGTQYF. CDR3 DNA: TGTGCCAGCAGGCCGGTGGGAGGTACGCAGTATTTT.